Listed here is a single TCR beta chain. Its target is unknown. This sample was included in a study of Graves' ophthalmopathy and Graves' hyperthyroidism. Overall study context: At the time of initial diagnosis and before any treatment, peripheral blood was collected.

Findings and caveats of the study: A 13-signature model separated ophthalmopathy from stable hyperthyroidism, roughly 85% sensitivity, 65% to 82% specificity.

Other autoimmune diseases, uncontrolled infections, pregnancy or lactation ruled patients out of participation. Amplified TCR beta CDR3 regions were obtained using RNA transcripts as template. The workflow started with a first-round RT-PCR run with HTBI primers and then moved on to a second-round multiplex PCR. One entry per CDR3 protein, called by TCRdb with MiXCR from the multiplex PCR reads. The data show approximately 700,000 distinct CDR3 sequences, with about 40% seen just once and roughly 3.5% held by the top ten. The sample comprised peripheral blood. This TCR derives from an adult man with Graves' ophthalmopathy.

CDR3 region: CASSLQGTGEKLFF. CDR3 DNA: TGTGCCAGCAGCTTGCAAGGGACAGGGGAAAAACTGTTTTTT. V gene TRBV5-6 combines with J gene TRBJ1-4; 9 nucleotides agree with TRBD1. The CDR3 contains 14 residues. CDR1 and CDR2 from the germline V gene are SGHDT and YYEEEE. V lost 1 base to trimming and J lost 8 bases; unmatched junction nucleotides: 3.